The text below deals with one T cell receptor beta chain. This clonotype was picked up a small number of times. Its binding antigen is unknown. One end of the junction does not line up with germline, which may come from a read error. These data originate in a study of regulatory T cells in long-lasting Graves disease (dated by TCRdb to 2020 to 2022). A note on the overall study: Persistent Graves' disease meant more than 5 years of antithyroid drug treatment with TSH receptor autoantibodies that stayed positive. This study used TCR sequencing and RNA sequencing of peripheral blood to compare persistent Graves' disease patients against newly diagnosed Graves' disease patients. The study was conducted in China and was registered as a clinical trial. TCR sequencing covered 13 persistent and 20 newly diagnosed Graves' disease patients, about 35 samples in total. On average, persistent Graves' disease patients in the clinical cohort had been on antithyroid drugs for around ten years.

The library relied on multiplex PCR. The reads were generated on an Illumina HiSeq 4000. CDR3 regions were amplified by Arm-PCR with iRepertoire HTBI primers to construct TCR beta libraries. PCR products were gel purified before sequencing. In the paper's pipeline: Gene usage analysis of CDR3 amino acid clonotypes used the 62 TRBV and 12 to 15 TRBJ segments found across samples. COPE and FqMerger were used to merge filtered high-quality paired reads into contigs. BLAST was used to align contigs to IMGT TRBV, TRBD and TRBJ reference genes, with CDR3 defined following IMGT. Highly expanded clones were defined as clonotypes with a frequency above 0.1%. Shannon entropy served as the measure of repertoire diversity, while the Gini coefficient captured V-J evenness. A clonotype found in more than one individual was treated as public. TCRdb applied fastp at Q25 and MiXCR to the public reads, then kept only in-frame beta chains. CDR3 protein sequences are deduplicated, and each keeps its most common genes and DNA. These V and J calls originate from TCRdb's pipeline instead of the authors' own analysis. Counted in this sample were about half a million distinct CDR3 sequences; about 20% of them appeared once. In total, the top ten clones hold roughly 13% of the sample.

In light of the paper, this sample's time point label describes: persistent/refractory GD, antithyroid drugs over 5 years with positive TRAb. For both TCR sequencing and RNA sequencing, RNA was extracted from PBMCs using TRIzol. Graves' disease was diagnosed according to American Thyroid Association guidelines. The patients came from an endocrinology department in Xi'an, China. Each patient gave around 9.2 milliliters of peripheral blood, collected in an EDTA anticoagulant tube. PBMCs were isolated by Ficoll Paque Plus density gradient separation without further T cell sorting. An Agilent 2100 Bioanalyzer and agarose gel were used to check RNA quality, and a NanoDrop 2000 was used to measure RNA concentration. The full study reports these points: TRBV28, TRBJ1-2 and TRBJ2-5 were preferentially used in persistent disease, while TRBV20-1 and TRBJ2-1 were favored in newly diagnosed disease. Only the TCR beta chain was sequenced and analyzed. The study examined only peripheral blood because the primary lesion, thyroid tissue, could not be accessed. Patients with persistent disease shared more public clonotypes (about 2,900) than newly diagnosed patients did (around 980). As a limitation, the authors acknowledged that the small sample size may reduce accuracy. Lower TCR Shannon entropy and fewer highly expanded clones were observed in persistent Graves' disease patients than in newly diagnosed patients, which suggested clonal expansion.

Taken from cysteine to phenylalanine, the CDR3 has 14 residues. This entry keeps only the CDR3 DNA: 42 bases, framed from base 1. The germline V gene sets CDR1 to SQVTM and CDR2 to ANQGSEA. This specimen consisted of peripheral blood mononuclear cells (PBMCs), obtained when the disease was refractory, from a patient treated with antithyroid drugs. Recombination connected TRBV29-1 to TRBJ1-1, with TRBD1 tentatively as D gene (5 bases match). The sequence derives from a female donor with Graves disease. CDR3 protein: CSVAIQEVNTKAFF. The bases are TGCAGCGTTGCTATACAGGAGGTGAACACTAAAGCTTTCTTT.